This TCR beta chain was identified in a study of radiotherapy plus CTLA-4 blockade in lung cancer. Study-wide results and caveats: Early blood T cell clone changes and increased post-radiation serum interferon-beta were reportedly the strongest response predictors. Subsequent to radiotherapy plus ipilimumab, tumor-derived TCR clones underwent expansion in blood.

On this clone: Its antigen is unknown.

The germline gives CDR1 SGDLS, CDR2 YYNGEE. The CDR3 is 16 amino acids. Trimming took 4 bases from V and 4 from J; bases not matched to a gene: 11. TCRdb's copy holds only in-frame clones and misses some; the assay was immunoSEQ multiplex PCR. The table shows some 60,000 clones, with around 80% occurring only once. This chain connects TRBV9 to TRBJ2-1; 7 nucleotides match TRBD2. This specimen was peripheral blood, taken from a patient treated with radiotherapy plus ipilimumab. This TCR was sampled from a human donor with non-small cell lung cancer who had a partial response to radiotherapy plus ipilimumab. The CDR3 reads CASSTSGGAEYNEQFF. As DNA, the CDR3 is TGTGCCAGCAGCACCTCGGGGGGAGCGGAATACAATGAGCAGTTCTTC.